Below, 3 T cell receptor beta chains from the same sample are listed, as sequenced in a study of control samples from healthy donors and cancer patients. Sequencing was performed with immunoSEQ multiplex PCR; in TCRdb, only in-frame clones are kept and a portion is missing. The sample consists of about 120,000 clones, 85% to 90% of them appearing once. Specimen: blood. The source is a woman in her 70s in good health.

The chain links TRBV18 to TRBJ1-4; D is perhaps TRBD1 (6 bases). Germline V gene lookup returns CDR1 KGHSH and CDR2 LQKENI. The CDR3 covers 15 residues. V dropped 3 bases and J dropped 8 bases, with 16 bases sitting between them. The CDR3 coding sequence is TGTGCCAGCTCACCTACCGGGACACCACGGGAAAAACTGTTTTTT. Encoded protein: CASSPTGTPREKLFF.

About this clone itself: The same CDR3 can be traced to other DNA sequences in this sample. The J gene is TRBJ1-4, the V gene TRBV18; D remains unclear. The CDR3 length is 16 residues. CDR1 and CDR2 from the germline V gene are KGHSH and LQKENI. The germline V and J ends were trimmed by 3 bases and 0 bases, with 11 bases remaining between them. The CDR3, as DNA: TGTGCCAGCTCACCCCCGGCTGCTGCAACTAATGAAAAACTGTTTTTT. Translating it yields CASSPPAAATNEKLFF.

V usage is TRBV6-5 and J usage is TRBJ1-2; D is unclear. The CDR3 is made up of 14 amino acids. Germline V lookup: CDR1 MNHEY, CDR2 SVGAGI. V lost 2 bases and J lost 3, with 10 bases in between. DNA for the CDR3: TGTGCCAGCAGTTACGTGGGGTTGGACTATGGCTACACCTTC. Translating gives CASSYVGLDYGYTF.